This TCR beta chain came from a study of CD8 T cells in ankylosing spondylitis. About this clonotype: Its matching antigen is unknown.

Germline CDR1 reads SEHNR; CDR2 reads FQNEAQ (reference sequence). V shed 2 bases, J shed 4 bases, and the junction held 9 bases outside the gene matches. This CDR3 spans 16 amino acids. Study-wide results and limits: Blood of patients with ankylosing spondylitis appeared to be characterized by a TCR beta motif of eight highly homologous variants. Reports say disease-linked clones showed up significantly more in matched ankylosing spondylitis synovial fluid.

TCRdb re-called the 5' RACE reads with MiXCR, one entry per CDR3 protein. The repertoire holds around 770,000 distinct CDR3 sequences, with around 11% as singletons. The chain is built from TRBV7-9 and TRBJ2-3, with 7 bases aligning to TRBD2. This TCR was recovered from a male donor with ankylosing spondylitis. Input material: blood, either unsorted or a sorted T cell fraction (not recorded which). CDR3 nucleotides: TGTGCCAGCAGCTTACGCGGCGGGAGTTTCGCAGATACGCAGTATTTT. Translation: CASSLRGGSFADTQYF.